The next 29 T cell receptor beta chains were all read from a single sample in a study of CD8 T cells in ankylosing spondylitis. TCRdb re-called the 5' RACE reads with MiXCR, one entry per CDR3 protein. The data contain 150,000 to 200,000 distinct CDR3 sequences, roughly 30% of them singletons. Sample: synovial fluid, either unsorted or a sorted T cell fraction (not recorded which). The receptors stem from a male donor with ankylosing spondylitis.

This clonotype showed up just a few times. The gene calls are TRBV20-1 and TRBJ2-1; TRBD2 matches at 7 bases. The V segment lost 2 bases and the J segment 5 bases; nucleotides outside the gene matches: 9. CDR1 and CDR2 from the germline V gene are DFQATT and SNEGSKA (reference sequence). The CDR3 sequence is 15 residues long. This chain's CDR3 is CSARSAGATDNEQFF. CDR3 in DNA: TGCAGTGCTAGATCTGCGGGAGCTACCGACAATGAGCAGTTCTTC.

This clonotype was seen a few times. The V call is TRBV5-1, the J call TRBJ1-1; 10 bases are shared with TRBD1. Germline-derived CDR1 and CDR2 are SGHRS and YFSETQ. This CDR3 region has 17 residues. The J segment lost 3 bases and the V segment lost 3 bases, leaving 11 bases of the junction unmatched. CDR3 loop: CASSWKPGQGMDTEAFF. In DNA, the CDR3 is TGCGCCAGCAGCTGGAAGCCGGGACAGGGGATGGACACTGAAGCTTTCTTT.

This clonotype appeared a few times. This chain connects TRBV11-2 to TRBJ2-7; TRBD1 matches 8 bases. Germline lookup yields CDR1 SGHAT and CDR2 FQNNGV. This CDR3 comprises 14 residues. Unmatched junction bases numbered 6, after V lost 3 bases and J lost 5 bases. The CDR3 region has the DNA TGTGCCAGCAGCTTGCGACAGGGGCGGGACGAGCAGTACTTC. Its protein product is CASSLRQGRDEQYF.

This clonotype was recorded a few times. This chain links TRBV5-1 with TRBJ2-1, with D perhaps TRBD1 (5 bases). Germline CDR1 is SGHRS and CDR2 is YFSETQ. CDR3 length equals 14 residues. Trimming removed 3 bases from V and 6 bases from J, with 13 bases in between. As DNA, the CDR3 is TGCGCCAGCAGCTCGCCCTGGGGCCTCAATGAGCAGTTCTTC. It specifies CASSSPWGLNEQFF.

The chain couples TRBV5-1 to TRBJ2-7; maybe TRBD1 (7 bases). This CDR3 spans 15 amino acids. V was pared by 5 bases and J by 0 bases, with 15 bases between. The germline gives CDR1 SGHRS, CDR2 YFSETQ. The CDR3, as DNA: TGCGCCAGCAGACCGGGACAGACTAGCTCCTACGAGCAGTACTTC. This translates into CASRPGQTSSYEQYF.

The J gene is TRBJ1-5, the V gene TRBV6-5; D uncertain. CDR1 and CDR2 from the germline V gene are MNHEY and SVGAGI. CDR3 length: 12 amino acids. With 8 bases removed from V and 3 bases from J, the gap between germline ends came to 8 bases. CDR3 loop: CASQAYNQPQHF. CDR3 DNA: TGTGCCAGCCAGGCTTACAATCAGCCCCAGCATTTT.

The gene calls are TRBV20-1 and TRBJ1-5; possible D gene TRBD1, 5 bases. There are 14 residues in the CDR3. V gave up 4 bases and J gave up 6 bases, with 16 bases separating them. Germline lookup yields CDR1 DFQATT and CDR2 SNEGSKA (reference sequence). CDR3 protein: CSAMGQVEGQPQHF. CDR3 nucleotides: TGCAGTGCTATGGGGCAGGTGGAGGGTCAGCCCCAGCATTTT.

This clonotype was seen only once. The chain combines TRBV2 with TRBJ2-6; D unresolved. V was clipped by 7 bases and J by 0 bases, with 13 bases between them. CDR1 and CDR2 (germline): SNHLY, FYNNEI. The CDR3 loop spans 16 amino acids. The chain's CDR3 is CASTLDEGSGANVLTF. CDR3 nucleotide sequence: TGTGCCAGCACCTTGGACGAAGGCTCTGGGGCCAACGTCCTGACTTTC.

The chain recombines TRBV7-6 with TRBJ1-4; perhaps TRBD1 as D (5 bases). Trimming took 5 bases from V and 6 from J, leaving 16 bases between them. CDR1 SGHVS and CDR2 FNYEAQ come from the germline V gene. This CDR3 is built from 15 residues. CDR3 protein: CASSRGGGGHEKLFF. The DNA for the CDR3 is TGTGCCAGCAGCCGCGGCGGGGGAGGACATGAAAAACTGTTTTTT.

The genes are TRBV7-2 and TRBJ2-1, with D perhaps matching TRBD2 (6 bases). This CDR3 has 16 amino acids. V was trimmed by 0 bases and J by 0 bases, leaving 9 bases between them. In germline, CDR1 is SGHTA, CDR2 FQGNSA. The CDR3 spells CASSLASGSSYNEQFF. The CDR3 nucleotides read TGTGCCAGCAGCTTAGCGTCCGGGAGCTCCTACAATGAGCAGTTCTTC. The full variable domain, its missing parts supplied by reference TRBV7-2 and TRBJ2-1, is GAGVSQSPSNKVTEKGKDVELRCDPISGHTALYWYRQSLGQGLEFLIYFQGNSAPDKSGLPSDRFSAERTGGSVSTLTIQRTQQEDSAVYLCASSLASGSSYNEQFFGPGTRLTVL.

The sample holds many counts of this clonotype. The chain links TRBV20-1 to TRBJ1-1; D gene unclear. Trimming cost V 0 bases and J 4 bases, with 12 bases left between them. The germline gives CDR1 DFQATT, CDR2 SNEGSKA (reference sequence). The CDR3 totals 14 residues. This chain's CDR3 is CSAREPKAGTEAFF. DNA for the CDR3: TGCAGTGCTAGAGAACCGAAGGCTGGCACTGAAGCTTTCTTT.

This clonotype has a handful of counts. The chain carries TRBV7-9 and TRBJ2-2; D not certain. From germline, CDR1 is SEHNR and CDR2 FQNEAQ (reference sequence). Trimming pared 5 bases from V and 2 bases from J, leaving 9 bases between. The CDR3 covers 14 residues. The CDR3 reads CASSAPPNTGELFF. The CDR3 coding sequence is TGTGCCAGCAGCGCCCCTCCCAACACCGGGGAGCTGTTTTTT.

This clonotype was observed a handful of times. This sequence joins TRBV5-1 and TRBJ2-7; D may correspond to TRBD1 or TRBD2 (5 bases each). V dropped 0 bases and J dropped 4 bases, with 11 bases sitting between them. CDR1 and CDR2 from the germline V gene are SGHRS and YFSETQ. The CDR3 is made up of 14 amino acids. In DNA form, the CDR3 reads TGCGCCAGCAGCTTGGTGCAGGGAGAGTACGAGCAGTACTTC. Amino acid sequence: CASSLVQGEYEQYF.

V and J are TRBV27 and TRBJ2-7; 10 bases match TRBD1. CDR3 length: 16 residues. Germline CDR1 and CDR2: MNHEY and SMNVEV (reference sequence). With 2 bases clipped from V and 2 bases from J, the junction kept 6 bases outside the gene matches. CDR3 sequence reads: CASSLTGTGVPYEQYF. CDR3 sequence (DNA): TGTGCCAGCAGTTTAACCGGGACAGGGGTCCCCTACGAGCAGTACTTC.

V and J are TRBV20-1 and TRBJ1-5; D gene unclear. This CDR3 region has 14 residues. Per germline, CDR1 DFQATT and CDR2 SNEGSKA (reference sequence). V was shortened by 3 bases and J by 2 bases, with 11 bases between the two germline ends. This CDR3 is CSASTGKGNQPQHF. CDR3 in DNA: TGCAGTGCTAGTACCGGGAAAGGCAATCAGCCCCAGCATTTT.

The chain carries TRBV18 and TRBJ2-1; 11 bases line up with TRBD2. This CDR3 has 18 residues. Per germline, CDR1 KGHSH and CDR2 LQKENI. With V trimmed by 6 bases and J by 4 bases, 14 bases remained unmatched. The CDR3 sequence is CASSTGGTSGSGYNEQFF. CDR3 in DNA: TGTGCCAGCTCTACCGGGGGAACTAGCGGGAGTGGTTACAATGAGCAGTTCTTC.

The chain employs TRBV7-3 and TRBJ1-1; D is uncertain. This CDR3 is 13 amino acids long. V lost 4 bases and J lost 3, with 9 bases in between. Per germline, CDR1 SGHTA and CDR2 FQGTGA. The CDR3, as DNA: TGTGCCAGCAGCTCCGTCCCAGACACTGAAGCTTTCTTT. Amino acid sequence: CASSSVPDTEAFF.

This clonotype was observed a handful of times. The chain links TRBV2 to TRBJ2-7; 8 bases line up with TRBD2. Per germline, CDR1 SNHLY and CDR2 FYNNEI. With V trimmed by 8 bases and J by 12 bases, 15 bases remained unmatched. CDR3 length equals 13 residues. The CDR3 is CASEGGGPLRVYF. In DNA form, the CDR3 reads TGTGCCAGCGAAGGCGGGGGGCCGTTGCGGGTGTACTTC.

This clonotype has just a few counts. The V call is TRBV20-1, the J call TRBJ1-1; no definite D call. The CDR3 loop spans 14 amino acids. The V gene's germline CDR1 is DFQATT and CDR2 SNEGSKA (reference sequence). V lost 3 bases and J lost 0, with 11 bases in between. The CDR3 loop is CSASDTSMNTEAFF. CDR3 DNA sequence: TGCAGTGCTAGTGACACCTCGATGAACACTGAAGCTTTCTTT.

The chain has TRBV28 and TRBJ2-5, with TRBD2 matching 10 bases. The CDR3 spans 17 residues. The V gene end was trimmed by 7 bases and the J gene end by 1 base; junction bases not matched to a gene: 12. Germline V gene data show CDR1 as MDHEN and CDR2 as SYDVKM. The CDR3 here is CASTRNPRTSGQETQYF. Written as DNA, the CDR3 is TGTGCCAGCACTAGAAACCCTCGGACTAGCGGCCAAGAGACCCAGTACTTC.

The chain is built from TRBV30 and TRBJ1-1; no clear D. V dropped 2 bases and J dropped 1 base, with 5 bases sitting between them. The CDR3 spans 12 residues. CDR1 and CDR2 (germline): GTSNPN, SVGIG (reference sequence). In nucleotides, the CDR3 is TGTGCCTGGAGTAGCACGAACACTGAAGCTTTCTTT. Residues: CAWSSTNTEAFF.

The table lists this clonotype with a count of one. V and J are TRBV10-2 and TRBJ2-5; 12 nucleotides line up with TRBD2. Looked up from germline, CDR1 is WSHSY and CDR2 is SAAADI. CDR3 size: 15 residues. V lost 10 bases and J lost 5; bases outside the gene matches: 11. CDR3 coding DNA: TGCGCCACCTCGACCCTAGCGGGAGGGAGCGAGACCCAGTACTTC. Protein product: CATSTLAGGSETQYF.

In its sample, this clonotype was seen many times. This chain's CDR3 is CASSLKAGLLNEQFF. In DNA form, the CDR3 reads TGTGCCAGCAGTTTAAAAGCGGGGTTACTCAATGAGCAGTTCTTC. This chain connects TRBV12-3 or TRBV12-4 to TRBJ2-1; 7 bases map to TRBD2. The CDR3 covers 15 residues. Trimming removed 2 bases from V and 6 bases from J; junction bases left unmatched: 7.

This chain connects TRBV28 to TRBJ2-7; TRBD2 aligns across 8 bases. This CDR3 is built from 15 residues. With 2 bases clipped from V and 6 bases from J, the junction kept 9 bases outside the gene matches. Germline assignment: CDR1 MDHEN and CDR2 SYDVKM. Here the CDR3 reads CASSLASGTRGEQYF. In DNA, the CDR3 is TGTGCCAGCAGTTTAGCCTCCGGGACTAGGGGCGAGCAGTACTTC.

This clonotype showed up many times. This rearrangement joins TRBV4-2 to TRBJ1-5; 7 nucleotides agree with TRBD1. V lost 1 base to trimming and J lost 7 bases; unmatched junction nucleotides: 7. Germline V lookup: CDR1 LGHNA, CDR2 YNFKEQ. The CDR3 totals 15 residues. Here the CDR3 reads CASSQAGGARQPQHF. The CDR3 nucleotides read TGTGCCAGCAGCCAAGCAGGGGGGGCAAGGCAGCCCCAGCATTTT.

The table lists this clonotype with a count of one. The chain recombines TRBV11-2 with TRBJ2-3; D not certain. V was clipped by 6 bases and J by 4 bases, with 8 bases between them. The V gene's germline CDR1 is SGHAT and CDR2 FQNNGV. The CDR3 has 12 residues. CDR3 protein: CASRLAADTQYF. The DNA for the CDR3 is TGTGCCAGCAGGCTGGCGGCAGATACGCAGTATTTT.

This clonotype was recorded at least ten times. CDR3 coding DNA: TGTGCCAGCAGCCCCTATCGGGTTTCTGGGCTAGCGGGAGCGAACACCGGGGAGCTGTTTTTT. Protein: CASSPYRVSGLAGANTGELFF. The V call is TRBV11-2, the J call TRBJ2-2, with 10 positions matching TRBD2. The CDR3 spans 21 residues. V was clipped by 5 bases and J by 0 bases; unmatched bases: 18. In germline, CDR1 is SGHAT, CDR2 FQNNGV.

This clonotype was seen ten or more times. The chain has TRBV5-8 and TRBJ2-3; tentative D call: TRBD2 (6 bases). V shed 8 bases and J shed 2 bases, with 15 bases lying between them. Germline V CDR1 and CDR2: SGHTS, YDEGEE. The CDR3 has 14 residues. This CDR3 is CASKLGGSTDTQYF. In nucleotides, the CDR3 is TGTGCCAGTAAACTGGGGGGTTCCACAGATACGCAGTATTTT.

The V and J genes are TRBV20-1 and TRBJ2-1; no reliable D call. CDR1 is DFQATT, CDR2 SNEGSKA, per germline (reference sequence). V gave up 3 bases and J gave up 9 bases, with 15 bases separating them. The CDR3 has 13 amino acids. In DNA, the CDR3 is TGCAGTGCTAGTGCCTCTCCCGTAAGTGAGCAGTTCTTC. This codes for CSASASPVSEQFF.